This T cell receptor (beta chain) is from a study of response to subunit inactivated influenza vaccine (dated by TCRdb to 2016 to 2019). Regarding the complete study: Deep quantitative T cell receptor repertoire profiling was used in the study to track responses to a trivalent subunit inactivated influenza vaccine. The full study reports these points: The authors suggested that each seasonal influenza vaccination may recruit only a limited number of new T cells.

The CDR1 and CDR2 encoded by the germline V gene are SGHTA and FQGNSA. The CDR3 holds 13 amino acids from the cysteine to the phenylalanine. Only CDR3 DNA remains: 39 bases, in frame from the first base. V gives up 1 base and J gives up 7 bases, and the segment between their germline ends measures 10 bases. Library construction relied on RT-PCR. This sample was sequenced with an Illumina HiSeq 2500. TCRdb reanalyzed the raw reads on its own, using fastp at Q25 for trimming and MiXCR for clone calling, and kept in-frame beta chains. Each entry is one CDR3 protein sequence, shown with its most common DNA and genes. This sample comprises approximately 570,000 distinct CDR3 sequences, 7.5% to 8.5% of them detected only once. The ten largest clones capture 10% to 15% of the sample. This clonotype was found many times. Its antigen specificity is not known. Base quality data are lacking; no much larger clone is found one base away.

This TCR derives from a man between 50 and 75 years old who received an inactivated influenza vaccine. Donor details come from another sample of the same person, matched by shared clones. Recombination linked TRBV7-2 to TRBJ1-1, with the identity of the D gene unclear. Sequenced here: PBMCs from blood, sampled about 24 months after vaccination. The CDR3 loop reads CASSLGPSREAFF. The DNA sequence is as follows: TGTGCCAGCAGCTTAGGACCGTCCCGTGAAGCTTTCTTT.